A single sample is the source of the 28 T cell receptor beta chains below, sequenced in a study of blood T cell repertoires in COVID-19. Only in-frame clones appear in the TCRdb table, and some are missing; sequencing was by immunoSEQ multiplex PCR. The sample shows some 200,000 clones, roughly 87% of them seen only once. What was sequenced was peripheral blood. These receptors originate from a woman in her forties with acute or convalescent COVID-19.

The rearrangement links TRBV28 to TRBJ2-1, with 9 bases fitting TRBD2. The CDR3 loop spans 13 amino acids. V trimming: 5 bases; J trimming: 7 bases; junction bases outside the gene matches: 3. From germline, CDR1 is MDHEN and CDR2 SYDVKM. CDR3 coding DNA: TGTGCCAGCAGTATGCGGGGGGGAAATGAGCAGTTCTTC. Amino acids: CASSMRGGNEQFF.

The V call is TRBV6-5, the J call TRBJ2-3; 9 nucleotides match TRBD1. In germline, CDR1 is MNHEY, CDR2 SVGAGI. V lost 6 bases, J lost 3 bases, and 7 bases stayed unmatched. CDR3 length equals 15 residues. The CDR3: CASRPGQGRTDTQYF. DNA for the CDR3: TGTGCCAGCAGACCGGGACAGGGCAGGACAGATACGCAGTATTTT.

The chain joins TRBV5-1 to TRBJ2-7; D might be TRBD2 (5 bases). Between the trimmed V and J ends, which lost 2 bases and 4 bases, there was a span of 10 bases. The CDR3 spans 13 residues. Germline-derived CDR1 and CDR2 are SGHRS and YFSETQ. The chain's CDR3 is CASSFMGVYEQYF. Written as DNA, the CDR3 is TGCGCCAGCAGCTTCATGGGAGTTTACGAGCAGTACTTC.

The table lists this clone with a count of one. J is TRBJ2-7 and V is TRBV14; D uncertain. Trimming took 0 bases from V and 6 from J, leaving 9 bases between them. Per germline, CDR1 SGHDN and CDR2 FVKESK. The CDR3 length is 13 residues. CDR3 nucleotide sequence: TGTGCCAGCAGCCAAGATCGACAAGGCGAGCAGTACTTC. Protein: CASSQDRQGEQYF.

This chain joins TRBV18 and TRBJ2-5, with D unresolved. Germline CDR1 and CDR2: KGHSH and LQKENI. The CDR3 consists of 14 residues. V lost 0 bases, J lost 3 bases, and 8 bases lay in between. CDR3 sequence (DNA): TGTGCCAGCTCACCACCGGCACCGAAAGAGACCCAGTACTTC. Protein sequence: CASSPPAPKETQYF.

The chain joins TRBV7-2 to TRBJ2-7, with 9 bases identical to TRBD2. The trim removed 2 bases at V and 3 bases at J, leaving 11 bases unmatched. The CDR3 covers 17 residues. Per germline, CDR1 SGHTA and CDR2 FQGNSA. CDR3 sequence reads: CASSLKASGAKGYEQYF. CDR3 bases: TGTGCCAGCAGCTTAAAGGCTAGCGGGGCGAAGGGCTACGAGCAGTACTTC.

The CDR3 sequence is CASSLGNSEETQYF. CDR3 nucleotides: TGTGCCAGCAGCTTAGGAAATTCGGAAGAGACCCAGTACTTC. The gene calls are TRBV7-9 and TRBJ2-5; D not resolved. The germline gives CDR1 SEHNR, CDR2 FQNEAQ (reference sequence). Trimming pared 1 base from V and 3 bases from J, leaving 9 bases between. This CDR3 region has 14 residues.

The CDR3 loop is CASSFEAPETQYF. In nucleotides, the CDR3 is TGCGCCAGCAGCTTCGAGGCCCCAGAGACCCAGTACTTC. The chain couples TRBV5-1 to TRBJ2-5; unclear D gene. CDR1 and CDR2 from the germline V gene are SGHRS and YFSETQ. V was cut by 2 bases and J by 4 bases, with 9 bases left in between. CDR3 length equals 13 residues.

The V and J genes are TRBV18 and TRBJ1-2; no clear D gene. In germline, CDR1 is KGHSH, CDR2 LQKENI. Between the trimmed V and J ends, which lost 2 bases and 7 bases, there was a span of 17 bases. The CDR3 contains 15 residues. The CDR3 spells CASSPSRAELGGYTF. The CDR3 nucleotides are TGTGCCAGCTCACCATCGCGGGCGGAGTTGGGTGGCTACACCTTC.

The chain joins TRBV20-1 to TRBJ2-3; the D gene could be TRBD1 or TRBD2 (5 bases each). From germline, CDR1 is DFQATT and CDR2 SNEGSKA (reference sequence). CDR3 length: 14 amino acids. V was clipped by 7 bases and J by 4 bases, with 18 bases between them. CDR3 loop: CSVSGGVFPDTQYF. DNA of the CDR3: TGCAGTGTTAGTGGGGGAGTTTTCCCAGATACGCAGTATTTT.

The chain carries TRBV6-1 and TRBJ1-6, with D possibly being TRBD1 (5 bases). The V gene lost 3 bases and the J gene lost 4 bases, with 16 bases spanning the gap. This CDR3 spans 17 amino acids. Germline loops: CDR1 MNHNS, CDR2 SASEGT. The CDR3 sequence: CASSDRDWGVYNSPLHF. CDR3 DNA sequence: TGTGCCAGCAGTGATAGGGACTGGGGGGTTTATAATTCACCCCTCCACTTT.

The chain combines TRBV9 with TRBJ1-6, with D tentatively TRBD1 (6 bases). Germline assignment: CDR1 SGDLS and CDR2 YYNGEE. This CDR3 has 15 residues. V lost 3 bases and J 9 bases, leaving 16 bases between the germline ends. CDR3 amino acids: CASSGSQGPGSPLHF. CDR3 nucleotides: TGTGCCAGCAGCGGATCACAGGGCCCCGGTTCACCCCTCCACTTT.

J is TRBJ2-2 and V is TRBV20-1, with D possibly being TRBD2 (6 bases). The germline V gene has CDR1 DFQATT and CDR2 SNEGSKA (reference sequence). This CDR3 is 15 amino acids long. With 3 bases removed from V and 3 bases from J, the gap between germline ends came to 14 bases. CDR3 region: CSASEERVYTGELFF. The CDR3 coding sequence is TGCAGTGCTAGTGAGGAGCGGGTATACACCGGGGAGCTGTTTTTT.

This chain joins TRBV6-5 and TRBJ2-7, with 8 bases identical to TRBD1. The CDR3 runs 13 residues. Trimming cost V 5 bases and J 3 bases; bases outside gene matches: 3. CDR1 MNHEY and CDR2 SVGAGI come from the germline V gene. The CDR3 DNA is TGTGCCAGCAGTATGACAGGGGACTACGAGCAGTACTTC. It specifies CASSMTGDYEQYF.

The CDR3 reads CASSLGTGHEQYF. CDR3 coding DNA: TGTGCCAGCAGCCTGGGGACAGGCCACGAGCAGTACTTC. V usage is TRBV3-1 (or the pseudogene TRBV3-2) and J usage is TRBJ2-7; 8 bases line up with TRBD1. The CDR3 totals 13 residues. With V trimmed by 4 bases and J by 5 bases, 4 bases remained unmatched. CDR1 and CDR2 from the germline V gene are LGHDT and YNNKEL (reference sequence).

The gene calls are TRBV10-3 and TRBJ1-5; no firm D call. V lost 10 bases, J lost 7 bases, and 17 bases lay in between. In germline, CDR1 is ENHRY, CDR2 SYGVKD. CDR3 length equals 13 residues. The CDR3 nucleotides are TGTGCCACGAGCCCTTTGGAGGACCAGCCCCAGCATTTT. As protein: CATSPLEDQPQHF.

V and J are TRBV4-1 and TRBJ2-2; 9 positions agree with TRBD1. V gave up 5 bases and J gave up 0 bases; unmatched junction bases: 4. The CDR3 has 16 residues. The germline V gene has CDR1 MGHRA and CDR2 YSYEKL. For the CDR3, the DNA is TGCGCCAGCAGCAAAAGGACAGGGGCGAACACCGGGGAGCTGTTTTTT. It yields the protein CASSKRTGANTGELFF.

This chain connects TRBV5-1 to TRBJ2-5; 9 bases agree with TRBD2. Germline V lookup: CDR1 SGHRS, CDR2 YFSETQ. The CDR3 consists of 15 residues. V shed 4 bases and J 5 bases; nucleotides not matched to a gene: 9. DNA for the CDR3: TGCGCCAGCAGCGAGGGTAGCGGGGGCGGGGAGACCCAGTACTTC. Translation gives CASSEGSGGGETQYF.

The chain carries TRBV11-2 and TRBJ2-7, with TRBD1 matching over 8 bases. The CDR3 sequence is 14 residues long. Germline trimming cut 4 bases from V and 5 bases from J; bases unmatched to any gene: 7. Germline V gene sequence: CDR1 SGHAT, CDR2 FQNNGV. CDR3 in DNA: TGTGCCAGCAGCTGGACAGGGCTGGGGGACGAGCAGTACTTC. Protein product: CASSWTGLGDEQYF.

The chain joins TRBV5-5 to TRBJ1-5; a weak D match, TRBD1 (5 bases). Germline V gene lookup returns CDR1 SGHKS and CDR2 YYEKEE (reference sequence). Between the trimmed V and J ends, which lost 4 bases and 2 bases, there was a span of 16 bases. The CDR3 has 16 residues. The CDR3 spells CASSLGGGNGNQPQHF. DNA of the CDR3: TGTGCCAGCAGCCTGGGTGGGGGGAATGGCAATCAGCCCCAGCATTTT.

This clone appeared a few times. The CDR3 sequence is CASSYDLTGGYGYTF. CDR3 DNA sequence: TGTGCCAGCAGTTACGATCTGACAGGGGGCTATGGCTACACCTTC. J is TRBJ1-2 and V is TRBV6-5, with TRBD1 matching over 9 bases. Unmatched junction bases numbered 5, after V lost 2 bases and J lost 4 bases. The CDR3 loop spans 15 amino acids. Germline lookup yields CDR1 MNHEY and CDR2 SVGAGI.

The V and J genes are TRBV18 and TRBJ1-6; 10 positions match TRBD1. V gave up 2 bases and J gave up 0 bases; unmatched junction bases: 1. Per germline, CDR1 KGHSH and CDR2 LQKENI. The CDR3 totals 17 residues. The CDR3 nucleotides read TGTGCCAGCTCACCAAGGACAGGGGGCTCCTATAATTCACCCCTCCACTTT. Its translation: CASSPRTGGSYNSPLHF. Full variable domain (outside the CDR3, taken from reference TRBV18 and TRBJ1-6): NAGVMQNPRHLVRRRGQEARLRCSPMKGHSHVYWYRQLPEEGLKFMVYLQKENIIDESGMPKERFSAEFPKEGPSILRIQQVVRGDSAAYFCASSPRTGGSYNSPLHFGNGTRLTVT.

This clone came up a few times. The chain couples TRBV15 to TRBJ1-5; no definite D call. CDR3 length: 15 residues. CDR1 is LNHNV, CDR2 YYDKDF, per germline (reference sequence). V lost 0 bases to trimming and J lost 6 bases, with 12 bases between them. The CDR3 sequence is CATSRDNAPGQPQHF. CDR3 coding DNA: TGTGCCACCAGCAGAGATAACGCTCCGGGTCAGCCCCAGCATTTT.

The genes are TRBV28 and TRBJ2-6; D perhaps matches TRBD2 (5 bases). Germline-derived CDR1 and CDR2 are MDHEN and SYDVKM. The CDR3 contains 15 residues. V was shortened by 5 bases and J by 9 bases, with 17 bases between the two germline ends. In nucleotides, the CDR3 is TGTGCCAGCAGTAAAGGACTTACACCCTTCAACGTCCTGACTTTC. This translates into CASSKGLTPFNVLTF.

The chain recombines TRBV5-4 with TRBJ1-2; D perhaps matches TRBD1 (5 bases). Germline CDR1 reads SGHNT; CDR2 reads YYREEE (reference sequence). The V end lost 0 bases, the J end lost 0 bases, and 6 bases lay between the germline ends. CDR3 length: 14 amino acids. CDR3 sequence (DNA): TGTGCCAGCAGCTTGGTAGGGGCTAACTATGGCTACACCTTC. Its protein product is CASSLVGANYGYTF.

CDR3 nucleotide sequence: TGTGCCAGCAGCGAATACGGGGGAGGGAGGAACACTGAAGCTTTCTTT. Amino acids: CASSEYGGGRNTEAFF. The chain carries TRBV6-2 or TRBV6-3 and TRBJ1-1; possible D gene TRBD1, 5 bases. V lost 6 bases to trimming and J lost 1 base, with 18 bases between them. From germline, CDR1 is MNHEY and CDR2 SVGEGT. CDR3 length: 16 amino acids.

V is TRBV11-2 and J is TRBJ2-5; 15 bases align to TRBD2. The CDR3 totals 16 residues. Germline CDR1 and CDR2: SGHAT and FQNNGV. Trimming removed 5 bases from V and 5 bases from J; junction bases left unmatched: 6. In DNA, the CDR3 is TGTGCCAGCAGCCCGGGACTAGCGGGGGGCGGGGAGACCCAGTACTTC. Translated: CASSPGLAGGGETQYF.

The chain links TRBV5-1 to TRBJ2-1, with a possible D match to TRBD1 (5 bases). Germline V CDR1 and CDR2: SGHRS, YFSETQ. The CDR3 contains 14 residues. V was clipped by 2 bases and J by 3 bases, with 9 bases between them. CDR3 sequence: CASSFSQGYNEQFF. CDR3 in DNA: TGCGCCAGCAGCTTTAGCCAGGGCTACAATGAGCAGTTCTTC. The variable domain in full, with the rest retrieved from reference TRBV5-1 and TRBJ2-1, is KAGVTQTPRYLIKTRGQQVTLSCSPISGHRSVSWYQQTPGQGLQFLFEYFSETQRNKGNFPGRFSGRQFSNSRSEMNVSTLELGDSALYLCASSFSQGYNEQFFGPGTRLTVL.